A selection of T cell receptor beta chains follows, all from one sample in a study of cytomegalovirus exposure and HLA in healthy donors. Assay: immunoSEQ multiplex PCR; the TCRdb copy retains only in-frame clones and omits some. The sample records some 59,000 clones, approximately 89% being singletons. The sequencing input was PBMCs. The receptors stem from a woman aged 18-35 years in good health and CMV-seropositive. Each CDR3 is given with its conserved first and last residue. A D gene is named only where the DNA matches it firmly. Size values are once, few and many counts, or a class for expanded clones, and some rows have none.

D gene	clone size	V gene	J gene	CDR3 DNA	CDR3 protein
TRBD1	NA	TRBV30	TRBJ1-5	TGTGCCTGGAGTGTTACCACAGGGGGCCCACCGGGTCGACAGCCCCAGCATTTT	CAWSVTTGGPPGRQPQHF
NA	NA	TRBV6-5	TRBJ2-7	TGTGCCAGCAGTTTAGGGTACAGGGGGGGTTACGAGCAGTACTTC	CASSLGYRGGYEQYF
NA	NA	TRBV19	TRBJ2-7	TGTGCCAGTAGCCCCCGACAGACTTTCCTCTACGAGCAGTACTTC	CASSPRQTFLYEQYF
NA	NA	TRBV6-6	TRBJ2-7	TGTGCCAGCCTCGGACAGAAACCCTACGAGCAGTACTTC	CASLGQKPYEQYF
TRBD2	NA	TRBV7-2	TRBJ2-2	TGTGCCAGCAAGTCCGGGGGGTACGGGGAGCTGTTTTTT	CASKSGGYGELFF
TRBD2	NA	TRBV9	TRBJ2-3	TGTGCCAGCAGCGTTAGCGGGGGGGCTAGCACAGATACGCAGTATTTT	CASSVSGGASTDTQYF
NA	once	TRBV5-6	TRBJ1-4	TGTGCCAGCAGCTTGAGCCCCGAGATCGTATCAGCGGCTAATGAAAAACTGTTTTTT	CASSLSPEIVSAANEKLFF
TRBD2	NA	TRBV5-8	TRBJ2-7	TGTGCCAGCAGCTTGGGGGCTAGCGGGGGCTACGAGCAGTACTTC	CASSLGASGGYEQYF
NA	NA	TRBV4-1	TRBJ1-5	TGCGCCAGCAGCCAAGGGCACAGAGCCCTAAATCAGCCCCAGCATTTT	CASSQGHRALNQPQHF
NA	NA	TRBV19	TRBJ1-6	TGTGCCAGTAGTATCGGACAGAATAATTCACCCCTCCACTTT	CASSIGQNNSPLHF
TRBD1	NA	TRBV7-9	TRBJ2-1	TGTGCCAGCAGCTTACGGGACAGGGGAACGAGTGAGCAGTTCTTC	CASSLRDRGTSEQFF
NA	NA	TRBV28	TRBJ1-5	TGTGCCAGCAGTTTCTCGGGGAGGAGCAATCAGCCCCAGCATTTT	CASSFSGRSNQPQHF
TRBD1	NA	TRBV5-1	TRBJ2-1	TGCGCCAGCAGCATCCCTGCAGGGGGCGGTGAGCAGTTCTTC	CASSIPAGGGEQFF
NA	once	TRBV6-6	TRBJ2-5	TGTGCCAGCAGTTACTCGGGCGGACTTTCAGAGACCCAGTACTTC	CASSYSGGLSETQYF
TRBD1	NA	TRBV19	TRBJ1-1	TGTGCCAGTAGTATAATTACAGGGACAGGGGGCACTGAAGCTTTCTTT	CASSIITGTGGTEAFF
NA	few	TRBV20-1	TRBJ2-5	TGCAGTGCTAGAGTTCGAGAGACCCAGTACTTC	CSARVRETQYF
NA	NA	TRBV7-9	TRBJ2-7	TGTGCCAGCAGCGTCAGGGAGGGGGAGTACGAGCAGTACTTC	CASSVREGEYEQYF
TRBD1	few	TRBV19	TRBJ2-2	TGTGCCAGTAGTTCCGCAGGGGGCTCCATATGGGAGCTGTTTTTT	CASSSAGGSIWELFF
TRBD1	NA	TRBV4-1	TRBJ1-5	TGCGCCAGCAGCCTAGGACAGGGGGCCTCCCCCAATCAGCCCCAGCATTTT	CASSLGQGASPNQPQHF
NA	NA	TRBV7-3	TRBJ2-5	TGTGCCAGCAGCCCCGGTCGCGGTTCAGAGACCCAGTACTTC	CASSPGRGSETQYF
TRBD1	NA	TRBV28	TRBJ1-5	TGTGCCAGCAGGGAGGGGGCAGGTCAGCCCCAGCATTTT	CASREGAGQPQHF
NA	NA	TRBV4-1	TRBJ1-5	TGCGCCAGCAGCCAAGCCGGGACACCAAATCAGCCCCAGCATTTT	CASSQAGTPNQPQHF
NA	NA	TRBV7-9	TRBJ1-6	TGTGCCAGCAGCTTAGAGAGTTCACCCCTCCACTTT	CASSLESSPLHF
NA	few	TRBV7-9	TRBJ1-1	TGTGCCAGCAGCTTAGCGCGGGAGGGTGGTGAAGCTTTCTTT	CASSLAREGGEAFF
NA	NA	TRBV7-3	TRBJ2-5	TGTGCCAGCAGCTCGAGGGAGGGGGTTGAGACCCAGTACTTC	CASSSREGVETQYF
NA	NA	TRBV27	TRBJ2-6	TGTGCCAGCAGTTTAAAGGGGCGGGGAATCGGGGCCAACGTCCTGACTTTC	CASSLKGRGIGANVLTF
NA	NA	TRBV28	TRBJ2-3	TGTGCCACCAACGGGGGGCTGAATACGCAGTATTTT	CATNGGLNTQYF
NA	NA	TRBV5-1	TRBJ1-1	TGCGCCAGCAGCTTGGTGCAGGGTCCGACGAACACTGAAGCTTTCTTT	CASSLVQGPTNTEAFF
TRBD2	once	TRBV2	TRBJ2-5	TGTGCCAGCAGTGAAAGACTAGCGGGGGGGTCAGAGACCCAGTACTTC	CASSERLAGGSETQYF
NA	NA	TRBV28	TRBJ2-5	TGTGCCAGCAGCTGGGGAGCCCCCAGGGAGACCCAGTACTTC	CASSWGAPRETQYF
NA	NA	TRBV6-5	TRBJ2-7	TGTGCCAGCAGCCGGGACTTTAGCTCCTACGAGCAGTACTTC	CASSRDFSSYEQYF
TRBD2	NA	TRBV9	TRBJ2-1	TGTGCCAGCAGCCCGGGGGGTCCCTCCTACAATGAGCAGTTCTTC	CASSPGGPSYNEQFF
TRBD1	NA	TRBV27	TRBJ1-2	TGTGCCAGCAGCAGAATCGGGACAGAGAACTATGGCTACACCTTC	CASSRIGTENYGYTF
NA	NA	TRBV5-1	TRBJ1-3	TGCGCCAGCAGCTTGGAAAGCGGAAACACCATATATTTT	CASSLESGNTIYF
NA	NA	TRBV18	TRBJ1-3	TGTGCCAGCTCCCCTGCGACAGGCCGGGGAAACACCATATATTTT	CASSPATGRGNTIYF
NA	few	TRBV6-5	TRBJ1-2	TGTGCCAGCAGCATCACAGACACTTATGGCTACACCTTC	CASSITDTYGYTF
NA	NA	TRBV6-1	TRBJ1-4	TGTGCCAGCAGCGTGGACAGACCGACTCCCGGAAAACTGTTTTTT	CASSVDRPTPGKLFF
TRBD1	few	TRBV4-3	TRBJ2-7	TGCGCCAGCAGCCTAAGACAGGGGAGTTCCTACGAGCAGTACTTC	CASSLRQGSSYEQYF
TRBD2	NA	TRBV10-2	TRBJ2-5	TGCGCCAGCAGTGAGAAGGTAGCGGGGGGGCACGGAGAGACCCAGTACTTC	CASSEKVAGGHGETQYF
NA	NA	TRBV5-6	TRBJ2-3	TGTGCCAGCACCACCCTCCGAGGTTACACAGATACGCAGTATTTT	CASTTLRGYTDTQYF
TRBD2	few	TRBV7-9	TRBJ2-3	TGTGCCAGCAAACGGACTAGCGGGTTTTCAGATACGCAGTATTTT	CASKRTSGFSDTQYF
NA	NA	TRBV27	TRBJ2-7	TGTGCCAGCAGCTCTATAGGGGTCCCCAACGAACAGTACTTC	CASSSIGVPNEQYF
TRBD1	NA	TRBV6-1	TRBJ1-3	TGTGCCAGCAGTCACAGGGGGAACAGTGGAAACACCATATATTTT	CASSHRGNSGNTIYF
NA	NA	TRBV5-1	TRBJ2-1	TGCGCCAGCAGTTTCTCACAGGGATCGTACTACAATGAGCAGTTCTTC	CASSFSQGSYYNEQFF
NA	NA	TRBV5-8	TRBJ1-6	TGTGCCAGCAGCTTGGACAGGATCAATAATTCACCCCTCCACTTT	CASSLDRINNSPLHF
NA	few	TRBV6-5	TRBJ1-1	TGTGCCAGCAGTTATAGGAACACTGAAGCTTTCTTT	CASSYRNTEAFF
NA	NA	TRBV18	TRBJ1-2	TGTGCCAGCTCACCAGGGCCCAATAACTATGGCTACACCTTC	CASSPGPNNYGYTF
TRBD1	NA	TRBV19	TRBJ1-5	TGTGCCAGTAGTGCGGACAGGGAGAGGCCCCAGCATTTT	CASSADRERPQHF
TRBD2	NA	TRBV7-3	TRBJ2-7	TGTGCCAGCAGCTTAGGCCCGACTAGCGGTTACGAGCAGTACTTC	CASSLGPTSGYEQYF
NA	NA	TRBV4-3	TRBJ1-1	TGCGCCAGCAGCCTCGGCCGGGAGGCTGAAGCTTTCTTT	CASSLGREAEAFF
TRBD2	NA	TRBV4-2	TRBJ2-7	TGTGCCAGCAGCCAAGGACTAGCGGGGGAGTCCTACGAGCAGTACTTC	CASSQGLAGESYEQYF
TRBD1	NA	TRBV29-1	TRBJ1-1	TGCAGCGTTGATAGGGACAGGGTGGGCACTGAAGCTTTCTTT	CSVDRDRVGTEAFF
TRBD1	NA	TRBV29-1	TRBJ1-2	TGCAGCGTCGCGACCGGGACAGGGGGGAATGGCTACACCTTC	CSVATGTGGNGYTF
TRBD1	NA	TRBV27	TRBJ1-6	TGTGCCAGCAGTTTAAACAGGGGTAATTCACCCCTCCACTTT	CASSLNRGNSPLHF